Shown below are 29 T cell receptor beta chains from a single sample sequenced in a study of identical twins. TCRdb called the 5' RACE reads again in MiXCR, with one record for every CDR3 protein. The sample shows hundreds of thousands of distinct CDR3 sequences, roughly 12% of them seen only once. These data also formed part of another study, on yellow fever vaccine responses in identical twins.

The specimen sequenced was PBMCs. These receptor sequences come from a young woman in good health.

The chain has TRBV6-1 and TRBJ1-1, with D possibly being TRBD1 (6 bases). The CDR3 spans 13 residues. In germline, CDR1 is MNHNS, CDR2 SASEGT. Trimming cost V 9 bases and J 3 bases, with 14 bases left between them. DNA of the CDR3: TGTGCCAGTGCACAGGGTTGGGACACTGAAGCTTTCTTT. It is translated as CASAQGWDTEAFF.

V and J are TRBV2 and TRBJ2-1; D gene unclear. Per the germline V gene, CDR1 is SNHLY and CDR2 is FYNNEI. This CDR3 has 11 amino acids. V lost 7 bases, J lost 6 bases, and 7 bases lay in between. The CDR3 DNA follows: TGTGCCAGCAAGGAGATCAATGAGCAGTTCTTC. It encodes CASKEINEQFF. The full variable domain, rest sourced from reference TRBV2 and TRBJ2-1, is EPEVTQTPSHQVTQMGQEVILRCVPISNHLYFYWYRQILGQKVEFLVSFYNNEISEKSEIFDDQFSVERPDGSNFTLKIRSTKLEDSAMYFCASKEINEQFFGPGTRLTVL.

This clonotype was observed many times. The CDR3 DNA follows: TGCAGCGTTATTTGGGGGCAAGCCGGGGAGCTGTTTTTT. Protein: CSVIWGQAGELFF. The chain carries TRBV29-1 and TRBJ2-2, with D possibly TRBD1 on 6 matching bases. This CDR3 comprises 13 residues. V dropped 5 bases and J dropped 6 bases, with 13 bases sitting between them. The germline gives CDR1 SQVTM, CDR2 ANQGSEA.

This clonotype was seen only a few times. J is TRBJ2-1 and V is TRBV20-1; D unclear. The germline gives CDR1 DFQATT, CDR2 SNEGSKA (reference sequence). V lost 5 bases and J 3 bases, leaving 11 bases between the germline ends. The CDR3 length is 13 residues. The CDR3 here is CSAPRINYNEQFF. The CDR3 DNA is TGCAGTGCTCCCCGTATTAACTACAATGAGCAGTTCTTC.

This clonotype turned up a few times. The V call is TRBV9, the J call TRBJ2-5; possibly TRBD1 or TRBD2 for D (5 bases each). The CDR3 runs 17 residues. From germline, CDR1 is SGDLS and CDR2 YYNGEE. Trimming took 0 bases from V and 5 from J, leaving 20 bases between them. This CDR3 is CASSVGAEGDGEETQYF. The DNA for the CDR3 is TGTGCCAGCAGCGTAGGGGCCGAAGGGGACGGTGAGGAGACCCAGTACTTC.

This clonotype appeared a few times. One end of the junction varies from germline; a read error may be responsible. The V and J genes are TRBV5-6 and TRBJ2-3; D is unresolved. The CDR3 has 14 residues. Germline V gene lookup returns CDR1 SGHDT and CDR2 YYEEEE. This CDR3 is CAGSWKSSTDTQYF. CDR3 DNA sequence: TGTGCCGGCAGCTGGAAGTCTAGCACAGATACGCAGTATTTT.

The rearrangement links TRBV7-9 to TRBJ2-5; D possibly corresponds to TRBD1 (6 bases). The germline CDR1 and CDR2 sequences are SEHNR and FQNEAQ (reference sequence). The CDR3 spans 16 residues. Trimming shortened V by 0 bases and J by 5 bases, and 16 bases separated the two germline ends. CDR3 loop: CASSLAPGHFWETQYF. In DNA, the CDR3 is TGTGCCAGCAGCTTAGCGCCGGGACATTTTTGGGAGACCCAGTACTTC.

The chain employs TRBV29-1 and TRBJ2-5; no clear D. In germline, CDR1 is SQVTM, CDR2 ANQGSEA. V lost 3 bases and J 5 bases, leaving 10 bases between the germline ends. CDR3 length: 12 residues. The CDR3 loop reads CSVETQLETQYF. The CDR3 region has the DNA TGCAGCGTTGAGACACAGTTGGAGACCCAGTACTTC.

The gene calls are TRBV18 and TRBJ1-5, with no clear D. Trimming took off 3 bases at V and 12 bases at J, with 15 bases between the two ends. CDR3 length: 13 amino acids. Germline CDR1 reads KGHSH; CDR2 reads LQKENI. CDR3 in amino acids: CASSPGRVLSQHF. CDR3 DNA sequence: TGTGCCAGCTCACCGGGCAGAGTCCTGAGCCAGCATTTT.

The DNA for the CDR3 is TGTGCCAGCAGTAGGACTAGCGGGATTAATGAGCAGTTCTTC. Its translation: CASSRTSGINEQFF. V is TRBV12-3 or TRBV12-4 and J is TRBJ2-1; 12 bases line up with TRBD2. This CDR3 spans 14 amino acids. V lost 5 bases to trimming and J lost 7 bases; unmatched junction nucleotides: 3.

The chain links TRBV14 to TRBJ2-1; 10 positions agree with TRBD2. V dropped 5 bases and J dropped 5; count of bases not matched to a gene: 9. The germline V gene encodes CDR1 SGHDN and CDR2 FVKESK. The CDR3 has 16 amino acids. The CDR3 DNA reads TGTGCCAGCAGCAGCCTAGCGGGGGTCTCAGACAATGAGCAGTTCTTC. Translating gives CASSSLAGVSDNEQFF.

The sample holds many counts of this clonotype. The genes are TRBV29-1 and TRBJ2-3; 7 bases are shared with TRBD1. V was clipped by 6 bases and J by 6 bases; unmatched bases: 18. Germline CDR1 is SQVTM and CDR2 is ANQGSEA. CDR3 length: 16 amino acids. The CDR3 sequence: CSVPRGTATPSDTQYF. CDR3 nucleotide sequence: TGCAGCGTACCCCGAGGGACAGCTACACCCTCCGATACGCAGTATTTT.

The chain employs TRBV20-1 and TRBJ2-2; no firm D call. CDR3 length equals 12 residues. V was clipped by 0 bases and J by 7 bases, with 6 bases between them. CDR1 DFQATT and CDR2 SNEGSKA come from the germline V gene (reference sequence). This CDR3 is CSARDDNGELFF. CDR3 bases: TGCAGTGCTAGAGATGACAACGGGGAGCTGTTTTTT.

In this sample, this clonotype turned up a few times. The chain has TRBV10-3 and TRBJ2-5; D unresolved. The V gene's germline CDR1 is ENHRY and CDR2 SYGVKD. The CDR3 is 16 amino acids. Trimming stripped 3 bases from V and 7 bases from J, with 21 bases between. The CDR3 protein is CAISDDGGSLLGTQYF. As DNA, the CDR3 is TGTGCCATCAGTGATGACGGTGGAAGCCTCTTGGGGACCCAGTACTTC.

In its sample, this clonotype was seen a few times. In nucleotides, the CDR3 is TGCGCCAGCAGCTTGGGACCCCGTGGACTAGCTTACGAGCAGTACTTC. This gives the protein CASSLGPRGLAYEQYF. The rearrangement links TRBV5-1 to TRBJ2-7, with 8 bases identical to TRBD2. The CDR3 is made up of 16 amino acids. V was clipped by 0 bases and J by 4 bases; unmatched bases: 9. CDR1 and CDR2 (germline): SGHRS, YFSETQ.

This clonotype was detected many times. The V gene is TRBV2, the J gene TRBJ2-1; the match to TRBD2 covers 8 bases. J gave up 4 bases and V 6 bases, and 11 bases lay outside the gene matches. The CDR3 runs to 16 residues. Germline V gives CDR1 SNHLY, CDR2 FYNNEI. The CDR3 sequence is CASRRAGAGKYNEQFF. The CDR3 DNA sequence: TGTGCCAGCAGAAGAGCGGGAGCTGGGAAATACAATGAGCAGTTCTTC.

This clonotype was detected many times. The V call is TRBV7-8, the J call TRBJ1-2; a weak D match, TRBD1 (5 bases). V was clipped by 5 bases and J by 8 bases, with 15 bases between them. Looked up from germline, CDR1 is SGHVS and CDR2 is FQNEAQ. This CDR3 region has 13 residues. The CDR3 loop is CASSLSRGVGYTF. CDR3 nucleotide sequence: TGTGCCAGCAGCCTATCCCGGGGGGTAGGCTACACCTTC.

The chain is built from TRBV12-3 or TRBV12-4 and TRBJ2-7; D is possibly TRBD1 or TRBD2 (5 bases each). This CDR3 is built from 14 residues. V lost 3 bases and J 3 bases, leaving 12 bases between the germline ends. CDR3 bases: TGTGCCAGCAGTTTTAGAGGGGCGGGCTACGAGCAGTACTTC. It specifies CASSFRGAGYEQYF.

This chain uses TRBV14 with TRBJ2-7; D remains ambiguous. The CDR3 extends over 15 amino acids. Germline lookup yields CDR1 SGHDN and CDR2 FVKESK. V dropped 2 bases and J dropped 0 bases, with 11 bases sitting between them. CDR3 in amino acids: CASSQIVVPSYEQYF. CDR3 nucleotides: TGTGCCAGCAGCCAAATCGTGGTCCCCTCCTACGAGCAGTACTTC.

This chain links TRBV4-1 with TRBJ1-5; no clear D gene. The CDR3 is 15 residues long. In germline, CDR1 is MGHRA, CDR2 YSYEKL. V was clipped by 5 bases and J by 4 bases, with 15 bases between them. The CDR3 spells CASSTSSHPNQPQHF. CDR3 nucleotide sequence: TGCGCCAGCAGCACCTCAAGCCACCCAAATCAGCCCCAGCATTTT.

This clonotype has more than one count but fewer than ten. The J gene is TRBJ2-1, the V gene TRBV3-1, with no clear D. CDR1 and CDR2 from the germline V gene are LGHDT and YNNKEL (reference sequence). This CDR3 comprises 14 residues. V lost 2 bases and J 6 bases, leaving 11 bases between the germline ends. The CDR3 protein is CASSQQNSGNEQFF. For the CDR3, the DNA is TGTGCCAGCAGCCAACAGAACTCCGGCAATGAGCAGTTCTTC.

The CDR3 DNA reads TGTGCCAGCACCCAGACTAGCGGTAGCTACGAGCAGTACTTC. As protein: CASTQTSGSYEQYF. This rearrangement joins TRBV6-1 to TRBJ2-7; 9 bases align to TRBD2. V trimming: 7 bases; J trimming: 3 bases; junction bases outside the gene matches: 7. The V gene's germline CDR1 is MNHNS and CDR2 SASEGT. The CDR3 extends over 14 amino acids.

This clonotype came up a few times. V is TRBV24-1 and J is TRBJ2-7; the D gene is possibly TRBD2 (6 bases). Trimming removed 0 bases at V and 3 bases at J, with 17 bases between. The V gene's germline CDR1 is KGHDR and CDR2 SFDVKD. The CDR3 has 17 amino acids. The CDR3 protein is CATSDLPPGTLYYEQYV. The CDR3 DNA sequence: TGTGCCACCAGTGATTTGCCCCCAGGGACTCTATACTACGAGCAGTACGTC.

This clonotype was picked up a small number of times. The chain employs TRBV10-3 and TRBJ2-7; perhaps TRBD1 as D (6 bases). The V and J ends lost 0 bases and 4 bases respectively, with 13 bases between them. CDR1 is ENHRY and CDR2 is SYGVKD in the germline V gene. This CDR3 has 15 amino acids. CDR3 amino acids: CAISESSGAGYEQYF. The CDR3, as DNA: TGTGCCATCAGTGAGTCGTCAGGGGCAGGATACGAGCAGTACTTC.

This clonotype was counted many times. The chain links TRBV2 to TRBJ2-5; 7 positions agree with TRBD2. Looked up from germline, CDR1 is SNHLY and CDR2 is FYNNEI. This CDR3 contains 14 residues. The V segment lost 3 bases and the J segment 5 bases; nucleotides outside the gene matches: 6. For the CDR3, the DNA is TGTGCCAGCAGTGAGAGTCGGGGAGGGGAGACCCAGTACTTC. This translates into CASSESRGGETQYF.

This clonotype was picked up a small number of times. This chain links TRBV20-1 with TRBJ2-3; D is uncertain. V was trimmed by 4 bases and J by 2 bases, leaving 7 bases between them. This CDR3 contains 12 residues. Germline CDR1 is DFQATT and CDR2 is SNEGSKA (reference sequence). The CDR3 region has the DNA TGCAGTGCTAACCCCTACACAGATACGCAGTATTTT. Protein product: CSANPYTDTQYF.

In this sample, this clonotype turned up a few times. The chain uses TRBV4-1 and TRBJ2-1; 9 bases fit TRBD1. Germline CDR1 MGHRA, CDR2 YSYEKL. The CDR3 consists of 16 residues. The V and J ends lost 2 bases and 8 bases, in that order; junction bases with no gene match: 10. The CDR3 sequence: CASSQQGQGRLDEQFF. The CDR3 DNA reads TGCGCCAGCAGCCAACAAGGACAGGGGCGATTAGATGAGCAGTTCTTC.

In its sample, this clonotype was seen a few times. The rearrangement links TRBV27 to TRBJ2-7; 8 bases align to TRBD1. Germline CDR1 is MNHEY and CDR2 is SMNVEV (reference sequence). The CDR3 extends over 12 amino acids. The V and J ends lost 8 bases and 7 bases, in that order; junction bases with no gene match: 7. DNA of the CDR3: TGTGCCAGCGGGACAGGCTATGGGGAGCAGTACTTC. It encodes CASGTGYGEQYF.

The chain joins TRBV20-1 to TRBJ1-2; D remains unclear. Trimming took off 4 bases at V and 0 bases at J, with 6 bases between the two ends. This CDR3 comprises 12 residues. Germline CDR1 and CDR2: DFQATT and SNEGSKA (reference sequence). In DNA form, the CDR3 reads TGCAGTGCTACCAATACTAACTATGGCTACACCTTC. Translated, it gives CSATNTNYGYTF.